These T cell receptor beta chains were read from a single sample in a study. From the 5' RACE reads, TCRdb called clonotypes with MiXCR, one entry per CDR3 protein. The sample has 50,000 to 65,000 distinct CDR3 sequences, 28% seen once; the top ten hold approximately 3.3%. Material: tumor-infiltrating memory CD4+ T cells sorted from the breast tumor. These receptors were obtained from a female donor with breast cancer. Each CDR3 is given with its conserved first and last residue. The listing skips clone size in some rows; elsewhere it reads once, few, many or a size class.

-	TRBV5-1	CARQDEPSYEQYF
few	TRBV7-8	CASSLAGLNQPQHF
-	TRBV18	CATSDRTGVRGYTF
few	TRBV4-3	CASSQGQGPQETQYF
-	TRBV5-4	CASSRGGSRSTDTQYF
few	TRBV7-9	CASSLSGTGRSGNTIYF
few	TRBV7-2	CASSLTPQETQYF
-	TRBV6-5	CASKDRVNSNQPQHF
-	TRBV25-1	CASSERNLGQTFYGYTF
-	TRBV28	CASKEGGPVDTQYF